Listed below are T cell receptor beta chains from one sample, sequenced in a study of blood T cell repertoires in COVID-19. Sequencing used immunoSEQ multiplex PCR; TCRdb keeps in-frame clones, though not all of them. The table has around 180,000 clones, roughly 84% seen once; the top ten hold 6.9%. Material: peripheral blood. Every receptor here comes from a man older than 75 with COVID-19, enrolled during active disease. The CDR3 runs from the conserved cysteine through the conserved F or W. D genes are given only for firm matches. Part of the rows lack a size; the others show once, few, many or a class for expanded clones.

j_call: TRBJ2-3; v_call: TRBV25-1; clone_size: .; d_call: .; cdr3_aa: CASTGQNKGGTQYF; cdr3_nt: TGTGCCAGCACCGGACAGAATAAAGGAGGTACGCAGTATTTT
j_call: TRBJ2-1; v_call: TRBV12-5; clone_size: .; d_call: TRBD2; cdr3_aa: CASGLIVGGAWGNEQFF; cdr3_nt: TGTGCTAGTGGTTTGATTGTCGGGGGGGCCTGGGGCAATGAGCAGTTCTTC
j_call: TRBJ1-2; v_call: TRBV18; clone_size: .; d_call: TRBD1; cdr3_aa: CASSDRTGDGYTF; cdr3_nt: TGTGCCAGCTCAGACCGGACAGGGGATGGCTACACCTTC
j_call: TRBJ2-7; v_call: TRBV5-6; clone_size: .; d_call: .; cdr3_aa: CASSPVGGEQYF; cdr3_nt: TGTGCCAGCAGCCCGGTCGGAGGCGAGCAGTACTTC
j_call: TRBJ1-2; v_call: TRBV2; clone_size: .; d_call: .; cdr3_aa: CASSDLGAHGYTF; cdr3_nt: TGTGCCAGCAGTGATCTGGGAGCCCATGGCTACACCTTC
j_call: TRBJ1-6; v_call: TRBV11-2; clone_size: .; d_call: .; cdr3_aa: CASSLGGSYNSPLHF; cdr3_nt: TGTGCCAGCAGCTTAGGAGGTTCCTATAATTCACCCCTCCACTTT
j_call: TRBJ2-7; v_call: TRBV11-3; clone_size: .; d_call: TRBD1; cdr3_aa: CASSPPAGTGRSYEQYF; cdr3_nt: TGTGCCAGCAGCCCGCCTGCTGGGACAGGTCGCTCCTACGAGCAGTACTTC
j_call: TRBJ1-2; v_call: TRBV5-1; clone_size: .; d_call: .; cdr3_aa: CASSLGQAVDGYTF; cdr3_nt: TGCGCCAGCAGCTTGGGACAGGCCGTAGATGGCTACACCTTC
j_call: TRBJ2-1; v_call: TRBV9; clone_size: .; d_call: TRBD2; cdr3_aa: CASSVVGGAYNEQFF; cdr3_nt: TGTGCCAGCAGCGTAGTCGGGGGGGCCTACAATGAGCAGTTCTTC
j_call: TRBJ1-2; v_call: TRBV14; clone_size: .; d_call: TRBD1; cdr3_aa: CASSPQGDYGYTF; cdr3_nt: TGTGCCAGCAGCCCTCAGGGGGACTATGGCTACACCTTC
j_call: TRBJ1-5; v_call: TRBV28; clone_size: .; d_call: .; cdr3_aa: CASSIQRDEWGETNQPQHF; cdr3_nt: TGTGCCAGCAGTATACAGCGGGACGAGTGGGGGGAAACGAATCAGCCCCAGCATTTT
j_call: TRBJ2-1; v_call: TRBV19; clone_size: once; d_call: TRBD2; cdr3_aa: CASSSGGQGYNEQFF; cdr3_nt: TGTGCCAGTAGTAGCGGGGGGCAGGGCTACAATGAGCAGTTCTTC
j_call: TRBJ1-1; v_call: TRBV2; clone_size: .; d_call: .; cdr3_aa: CASSDRRWNTEAFF; cdr3_nt: TGTGCCAGCAGTGATCGGCGGTGGAACACTGAAGCTTTCTTT
j_call: TRBJ1-4; v_call: TRBV7-6; clone_size: .; d_call: .; cdr3_aa: CASRGIRGTNEKLFF; cdr3_nt: TGTGCCAGCAGGGGGATAAGGGGTACTAATGAAAAACTGTTTTTT
j_call: TRBJ2-5; v_call: TRBV20-1; clone_size: .; d_call: .; cdr3_aa: CSASVRAETQYF; cdr3_nt: TGCAGTGCTAGTGTCAGGGCTGAGACCCAGTACTTC
j_call: TRBJ2-7; v_call: TRBV11-2; clone_size: .; d_call: TRBD2; cdr3_aa: CASSLVGSSGGIYEQYF; cdr3_nt: TGTGCCAGCAGCTTAGTAGGGTCTAGCGGGGGGATCTACGAGCAGTACTTC
j_call: TRBJ1-5; v_call: TRBV15; clone_size: .; d_call: .; cdr3_aa: CATRGRDNNQPQHF; cdr3_nt: TGTGCCACCAGAGGTCGGGACAACAATCAGCCCCAGCATTTT
j_call: TRBJ2-5; v_call: TRBV9; clone_size: .; d_call: .; cdr3_aa: CASSERIAYQETQYF; cdr3_nt: TGTGCCAGCAGCGAGAGGATTGCGTACCAAGAGACCCAGTACTTC
j_call: TRBJ1-2; v_call: TRBV7-9; clone_size: .; d_call: TRBD1; cdr3_aa: CASSPGQSRGYTF; cdr3_nt: TGTGCCAGCAGCCCGGGACAGTCACGTGGCTACACCTTC
j_call: TRBJ1-4; v_call: TRBV19; clone_size: .; d_call: TRBD1; cdr3_aa: CASSTRQGEEEKLFF; cdr3_nt: TGTGCCAGTAGTACCCGACAGGGGGAGGAGGAAAAACTGTTTTTT
j_call: TRBJ1-5; v_call: TRBV2; clone_size: .; d_call: .; cdr3_aa: CASSQGSNNQPQHF; cdr3_nt: TGTGCCAGCAGTCAGGGATCTAACAATCAGCCCCAGCATTTT
j_call: TRBJ1-5; v_call: TRBV18; clone_size: .; d_call: TRBD1; cdr3_aa: CASSPVGQAYSNQPQHF; cdr3_nt: TGTGCCAGCTCACCGGTAGGACAGGCTTATAGCAATCAGCCCCAGCATTTT
j_call: TRBJ1-5; v_call: TRBV19; clone_size: .; d_call: .; cdr3_aa: CASSITGTQPQHF; cdr3_nt: TGTGCCAGTAGTATCACAGGGACTCAGCCCCAGCATTTT
j_call: TRBJ2-3; v_call: TRBV9; clone_size: .; d_call: .; cdr3_aa: CASSPLGPRNTDTQYF; cdr3_nt: TGTGCCAGCAGCCCCCTTGGGCCGCGCAACACAGATACGCAGTATTTT
j_call: TRBJ1-6; v_call: TRBV27; clone_size: once; d_call: .; cdr3_aa: CASSPGLNSPLHF; cdr3_nt: TGTGCCAGCAGTCCAGGGTTGAATTCACCCCTCCACTTT
j_call: TRBJ2-1; v_call: TRBV20-1; clone_size: .; d_call: .; cdr3_aa: CSALKNEQFF; cdr3_nt: TGCAGTGCTCTAAAGAATGAGCAGTTCTTC
j_call: TRBJ1-2; v_call: TRBV10-3; clone_size: once; d_call: TRBD1; cdr3_aa: CAMKTGGPAGNYGYTF; cdr3_nt: TGTGCCATGAAAACAGGGGGACCCGCTGGGAACTATGGCTACACCTTC
j_call: TRBJ1-5; v_call: TRBV4-2; clone_size: .; d_call: TRBD1; cdr3_aa: CASSQDNYRGGNQPQHF; cdr3_nt: TGTGCCAGCAGCCAAGATAACTACAGGGGGGGCAATCAGCCCCAGCATTTT
j_call: TRBJ1-5; v_call: TRBV6-2/TRBV6-3; clone_size: .; d_call: TRBD1; cdr3_aa: CASSDPTGVQPQHF; cdr3_nt: TGTGCCAGCAGTGACCCGACAGGGGTTCAGCCCCAGCATTTT
j_call: TRBJ1-3; v_call: TRBV23-1; clone_size: .; d_call: .; cdr3_aa: CASSPLDSVSGNTIYF; cdr3_nt: TGCGCCAGCAGTCCCCTGGACAGCGTCTCTGGAAACACCATATATTTT
j_call: TRBJ2-3; v_call: TRBV6-1; clone_size: .; d_call: .; cdr3_aa: CASSESTRHTDTQYF; cdr3_nt: TGTGCCAGCAGTGAATCGACTAGACACACAGATACGCAGTATTTT
j_call: TRBJ1-5; v_call: TRBV12-5; clone_size: few; d_call: .; cdr3_aa: CASGSTESHFPSQPQHF; cdr3_nt: TGTGCTAGTGGTTCGACAGAAAGCCATTTCCCGAGCCAGCCCCAGCATTTT
j_call: TRBJ2-3; v_call: TRBV5-4; clone_size: .; d_call: .; cdr3_aa: CASSFPYQGGTDTQYF; cdr3_nt: TGTGCCAGCAGCTTCCCTTACCAAGGGGGCACAGATACGCAGTATTTT
j_call: TRBJ1-4; v_call: TRBV9; clone_size: .; d_call: .; cdr3_aa: CASGRGWITEKLFF; cdr3_nt: TGTGCCAGCGGACGGGGGTGGATAACCGAAAAACTGTTTTTT
j_call: TRBJ1-1; v_call: TRBV12-5; clone_size: .; d_call: TRBD1; cdr3_aa: CASGLWDSMNTEAFF; cdr3_nt: TGTGCTAGTGGTCTCTGGGACAGCATGAACACTGAAGCTTTCTTT
j_call: TRBJ2-7; v_call: TRBV9; clone_size: once; d_call: .; cdr3_aa: CASSVGVGALKQYF; cdr3_nt: TGTGCCAGCAGCGTAGGGGTAGGGGCACTCAAGCAGTACTTC
j_call: TRBJ1-2; v_call: TRBV5-5; clone_size: .; d_call: .; cdr3_aa: CASSLEDSYGYTF; cdr3_nt: TGTGCCAGCAGCTTGGAGGACAGCTATGGCTACACCTTC
j_call: TRBJ1-1; v_call: TRBV4-1; clone_size: once; d_call: .; cdr3_aa: CASSQAGDWDEAFF; cdr3_nt: TGCGCCAGCAGCCAAGCAGGGGATTGGGATGAAGCTTTCTTT
j_call: TRBJ1-4; v_call: TRBV6-5; clone_size: once; d_call: TRBD1; cdr3_aa: CASRNLRGRGEKLFF; cdr3_nt: TGTGCCAGCAGGAACCTCAGGGGGCGGGGTGAAAAACTGTTTTTT
j_call: TRBJ1-2; v_call: TRBV7-2; clone_size: .; d_call: .; cdr3_aa: CASTWGGDYGYTF; cdr3_nt: TGTGCCAGTACTTGGGGGGGAGACTATGGCTACACCTTC
j_call: TRBJ1-3; v_call: TRBV7-2; clone_size: .; d_call: TRBD1; cdr3_aa: CASSLVTRGPGNTIYF; cdr3_nt: TGTGCCAGCAGCTTAGTGACTAGGGGGCCCGGAAACACCATATATTTT
j_call: TRBJ2-7; v_call: TRBV6-5; clone_size: .; d_call: .; cdr3_aa: CASSSTGRSWEQYF; cdr3_nt: TGTGCCAGCAGTTCGACAGGGAGGTCTTGGGAGCAGTACTTC
j_call: TRBJ1-2; v_call: TRBV18; clone_size: .; d_call: .; cdr3_aa: CASSPGKDYGYTF; cdr3_nt: TGTGCCAGCTCACCCGGGAAGGACTATGGCTACACCTTC
j_call: TRBJ2-3; v_call: TRBV19; clone_size: .; d_call: .; cdr3_aa: CASSISWGQDTQYF; cdr3_nt: TGTGCCAGTAGTATTTCGTGGGGGCAAGATACGCAGTATTTT
j_call: TRBJ2-1; v_call: TRBV24-1; clone_size: .; d_call: TRBD1; cdr3_aa: CATSDLKGQGAYNEQFF; cdr3_nt: TGTGCCACCAGTGATTTGAAGGGACAGGGGGCCTACAATGAGCAGTTCTTC
j_call: TRBJ1-5; v_call: TRBV10-3; clone_size: .; d_call: .; cdr3_aa: CAMGLRGRQPQHF; cdr3_nt: TGTGCCATGGGGTTAAGGGGTCGACAGCCCCAGCATTTT
j_call: TRBJ2-5; v_call: TRBV15; clone_size: .; d_call: .; cdr3_aa: CVTSRDRALRGTQYF; cdr3_nt: TGTGTCACCAGCAGAGATCGGGCACTCCGGGGGACCCAGTACTTC